This record concerns one T cell receptor (beta chain) sequence. Its antigen is currently unknown. Sequencing used immunoSEQ multiplex PCR; TCRdb keeps in-frame clones, though not all of them. The sample contains about 12,000 clones, 47% of which appear only once. Germline CDR1 SGHVS, CDR2 FQNEAQ. V was cut by 1 base and J by 1 base, with 10 bases left in between. This CDR3 is 15 amino acids long. The sample is drawn from a study of siplizumab effects on memory and regulatory T cells. Mixed lymphocyte reaction cells underwent five to six days of coculture at 37°C. This rearrangement joins TRBV7-8 to TRBJ2-5, with D uncertain. The clonotype comes from a human donor in good health; the cells came from an allogeneic mixed lymphocyte reaction. Some clones in this sample may be carry-over from other donors' samples. Sequenced material: CFSE-low (dividing) CD8+ T cells sorted from an allogeneic mixed lymphocyte reaction. The DNA of the CDR3 is TGTGCCAGCAGCTTAGATTTCGTACTCCAAGAGACCCAGTACTTC. It encodes CASSLDFVLQETQYF.